The clone carrying this T cell receptor (beta chain) was counted many times. Its specificity is not known. The CDR3 runs to 15 residues. V lost 6 bases, J lost 0 bases, and 14 bases lay in between. Germline CDR1 is SGHTA and CDR2 is FQGNSA. The data originate from a study of blood T cells in healthy people across ages. Study results and caveats: Unsorted PBMCs prevented conclusive naive versus antigen-experienced comparison.

Next came a second PCR, run for roughly 6 to 11 cycles, which used a sample-barcoded 5' primer along with a J-beta primer mix. TCRdb used MiXCR to reprocess the 5' RACE reads, holding one entry per CDR3 protein. The repertoire holds hundreds of thousands of distinct CDR3 sequences, 25% to 35% seen once, with 17% in the top ten. The sequenced sample consisted of blood. The receptor was isolated from an elderly woman in good health. This rearrangement joins TRBV7-2 to TRBJ1-2, with a possible D match to TRBD1 (6 bases). CDR3 sequence (DNA): TGTGCCAGCAGGGGGCCTCAGGGGCCTAACTATGGCTACACCTTC. Translating gives CASRGPQGPNYGYTF.